This T cell receptor (beta chain) was captured by sequencing in a study of blood T cell repertoires in COVID-19. Per the original methods: Counts of nucleated cells, estimated from reference gene primer amplification, were obtained. The method was immunoSEQ multiplex PCR; TCRdb's version includes in-frame clones alone and lacks a portion of them. That table is the source of V, J and clone size, and D and trimming were worked out from the DNA. In the table there are some 170,000 clones, 90% of which are singletons. This CDR3 has 16 residues. Germline values: CDR1 LNHDA, CDR2 SQIVND (reference sequence). V was pared by 4 bases and J by 4 bases, with 12 bases of the junction left unmatched.

Sequencing was carried out using peripheral blood. The origin of this receptor is a man aged 55 to 70 with active or convalescent COVID-19. The chain uses TRBV19 and TRBJ1-2, with 7 bases matching TRBD1. The CDR3 spells CASSTPGTAPTYGYTF. CDR3 sequence (DNA): TGTGCCAGTAGTACACCCGGGACAGCTCCCACCTATGGCTACACCTTC. The variable domain in full, completed from reference TRBV19 and TRBJ1-2, reads DGGITQSPKYLFRKEGQNVTLSCEQNLNHDAMYWYRQDPGQGLRLIYYSQIVNDFQKGDIAEGYSVSREKKESFPLTVTSAQKNPTAFYLCASSTPGTAPTYGYTFGSGTRLTVV.